The source of this TCR beta chain is a study of T cells after yellow fever vaccination. TCRdb recomputed calls from the 5' RACE reads with MiXCR, one row per CDR3 protein. This sample has roughly 100,000 distinct CDR3 sequences; 7.5% to 10% occur once, and the top ten carry 15% to 20%. The CDR3 spans 11 residues. Trimming removed 4 bases from V and 7 bases from J, with 8 bases in between. CDR1 is SGHAT and CDR2 is FQNNGV in the germline V gene. This receptor was identified in a man between 18 and 35 years old who received the YFV17D yellow fever vaccine. The starting material was CD8+ T cells not binding an NS4B(214-222) dextramer, sorted from PBMCs, obtained approximately 16 days after the first yellow fever vaccination. The V and J genes are TRBV11-2 and TRBJ2-7; D not certain. The CDR3 is CASSSLGEQYF. For the CDR3, the DNA is TGTGCCAGCAGCTCCCTAGGGGAGCAGTACTTC.